This TCR beta chain was sequenced for a study of regulatory T cells in long-lasting Graves disease. CDR3 length equals 11 residues. The ends were cut back, 4 bases at V and 4 bases at J, with 5 bases in the middle. The germline V gene has CDR1 SQVTM and CDR2 ANQGSEA. Sample time point: newly diagnosed GD, antithyroid drugs for less than 3 months. PBMCs provided the RNA from which the TCR library was made. To make TCR beta libraries, researchers used iRepertoire HTBI primers and Arm-PCR of CDR3 regions. MiXCR was run by TCRdb on the multiplex PCR reads, yielding one entry per CDR3 protein. Of some 500,000 distinct CDR3 sequences in the sample, approximately 16% were seen once. This clonotype occurred a few times. These data were also filed under a second study, of T cells in Graves' hyperthyroidism and ophthalmopathy. Per that paper: Graves' hyperthyroidism was deemed stable given no ophthalmopathy progression within 18 months. The HTBI primer set was used in a first-round RT-PCR of the TCR CDR3. In blood, most of the thyroid clonotypes expanded above 0.001 were also present.

The starting material was peripheral blood mononuclear cells (PBMCs), obtained at new diagnosis, from a patient treated with antithyroid drugs. The chain carries TRBV29-1 and TRBJ2-1; no clear D. This clonotype was sampled from a woman aged 35-60 years with Graves disease. CDR3 sequence reads: CSVGSYNEQFF. The CDR3, as DNA: TGCAGCGTTGGGTCGTACAATGAGCAGTTCTTC.